What follows are 28 T cell receptor beta chains derived from one specimen sequenced in a study of a mutant IDH1 vaccine in newly diagnosed glioma. TCRdb keeps only in-frame clones here, not all; method: immunoSEQ multiplex PCR. This table holds tens of thousands of clones, around 86% found once. Their target antigens are unknown. Time point noted: week 23, last vaccination. The content of each vaccine dose was 300 ug of mutant IDH1 20-mer peptide, and topical imiquimod accompanied it. Sequenced material: PBMCs, taken from a glioma patient whose treatment included an IDH1 peptide vaccine. These receptors were collected from a middle-aged man with glioma.

V gene TRBV11-3 combines with J gene TRBJ2-1; perhaps D is TRBD1 or TRBD2 (5 bases each). Germline V gene data show CDR1 as SGHNT and CDR2 as YENEEA. This CDR3 comprises 15 residues. Trimming removed 0 bases at V and 7 bases at J, with 13 bases between. The CDR3 sequence: CASSLDGAADNEQFF. In DNA, the CDR3 is TGTGCCAGCAGCTTAGACGGGGCGGCTGATAATGAGCAGTTCTTC.

V gene TRBV5-1 combines with J gene TRBJ1-5, with a weak D call TRBD1 (6 bases). V was pared by 4 bases and J by 0 bases, with 23 bases between. Germline lookup yields CDR1 SGHRS and CDR2 YFSETQ. The CDR3 extends over 19 amino acids. The CDR3 DNA reads TGCGCCAGCAGCGGGAAGGAGGTACAGGGAAAATATAGCAATCAGCCCCAGCATTTT. Protein product: CASSGKEVQGKYSNQPQHF.

The chain is built from TRBV7-2 and TRBJ2-3; D uncertain. Between the trimmed V and J ends, which lost 1 base and 6 bases, there was a span of 14 bases. Germline-derived CDR1 and CDR2 are SGHTA and FQGNSA. The CDR3 loop spans 15 amino acids. CDR3 in DNA: TGTGCCAGCAGCTTAGTACTATCCATAGGGGATACGCAGTATTTT. Translated, it gives CASSLVLSIGDTQYF.

This clone was detected only a few times. V is TRBV7-9 and J is TRBJ1-5; D gene ambiguous. The CDR3 is made up of 14 amino acids. CDR1 is SEHNR, CDR2 FQNEAQ, per germline (reference sequence). Trimming left V 1 base short and J 3 bases short, with 7 bases between. CDR3 bases: TGTGCCAGCAGCTTAGGCTCTGACAATCAGCCCCAGCATTTT. It codes for CASSLGSDNQPQHF.

The CDR3 coding sequence is TGCGCCAGCAGCGTAAGCGGGAGGGCCGAAAACATTCAGTACTTC. Its translation: CASSVSGRAENIQYF. V is TRBV4-1 and J is TRBJ2-4; TRBD2 aligns across 10 bases. V lost 5 bases to trimming and J lost 5 bases; unmatched junction nucleotides: 6. The germline V gene has CDR1 MGHRA and CDR2 YSYEKL. CDR3 length: 15 amino acids.

V gene TRBV29-1 combines with J gene TRBJ2-3; no clear D. The CDR3 is made up of 14 amino acids. CDR1 SQVTM and CDR2 ANQGSEA come from the germline V gene. The ends were cut back, 7 bases at V and 3 bases at J, with 17 bases in the middle. The CDR3 loop is CSALGYIRTDTQYF. The DNA for the CDR3 is TGCAGCGCCTTGGGATACATTCGAACAGATACGCAGTATTTT.

V gene TRBV5-1 combines with J gene TRBJ1-1; D is perhaps TRBD1 (5 bases). The CDR3 loop spans 15 amino acids. The V end was cut by 4 bases, the J end by 3 bases, with 16 bases between. Germline assignment: CDR1 SGHRS and CDR2 YFSETQ. CDR3: CASSRGGYGDTEAFF. The CDR3 DNA reads as TGCGCCAGCAGCCGGGGGGGTTACGGGGACACTGAAGCTTTCTTT.

The V and J genes are TRBV6-1 and TRBJ2-4; possible D gene TRBD1, 6 bases. The CDR3 is 13 amino acids. Trimming cost V 7 bases and J 9 bases, with 16 bases left between them. Per germline, CDR1 MNHNS and CDR2 SASEGT. CDR3 amino acids: CASMGAPQGIQYF. The DNA for the CDR3 is TGTGCCAGCATGGGAGCTCCACAGGGCATTCAGTACTTC.

The V gene is TRBV14, the J gene TRBJ2-4, with D tentatively TRBD1 or TRBD2 (5 bases each). This CDR3 contains 13 residues. In germline, CDR1 is SGHDN, CDR2 FVKESK. Trimming removed 3 bases at V and 7 bases at J, with 10 bases between. The CDR3 nucleotides are TGTGCCAGCAGCCATAGCTGGGGGAACATTCAGTACTTC. Translated, it gives CASSHSWGNIQYF. Variable domain in full (rest from reference TRBV14 and TRBJ2-4): EAGVTQFPSHSVIEKGQTVTLRCDPISGHDNLYWYRRVMGKEIKFLLHFVKESKQDESGMPNNRFLAERTGGTYSTLKVQPAELEDSGVYFCASSHSWGNIQYFGAGTRLSVL.

The count of this clone is one. This rearrangement joins TRBV19 to TRBJ1-5; D possibly corresponds to TRBD1 (5 bases). V was cut by 5 bases and J by 4 bases, with 9 bases left in between. Germline-derived CDR1 and CDR2 are LNHDA and SQIVND (reference sequence). The CDR3 totals 13 residues. This CDR3 is CASSWGRNQPQHF. In nucleotides, the CDR3 is TGTGCCAGTAGTTGGGGCCGTAATCAGCCCCAGCATTTT.

The rearrangement links TRBV2 to TRBJ2-7, with D possibly TRBD2 on 6 matching bases. V was pared by 6 bases and J by 2 bases, with 14 bases between. The CDR3 runs 14 residues. The germline V gene has CDR1 SNHLY and CDR2 FYNNEI. CDR3 sequence: CASRGRTQAYEQYF. In nucleotides, the CDR3 is TGTGCCAGCAGGGGGAGGACACAGGCCTACGAGCAGTACTTC.

This clone came up once. The V gene is TRBV2, the J gene TRBJ2-1; D gene unclear. V was clipped by 4 bases and J by 9 bases, with 10 bases between them. There are 12 residues in the CDR3. CDR1 is SNHLY and CDR2 is FYNNEI in the germline V gene. The CDR3 nucleotides read TGTGCCAGCAGTGTAAGAGGTAGTGAGCAGTTCTTC. It specifies CASSVRGSEQFF. Using reference TRBV2 and TRBJ2-1 for the parts outside the CDR3, the full variable domain is EPEVTQTPSHQVTQMGQEVILRCVPISNHLYFYWYRQILGQKVEFLVSFYNNEISEKSEIFDDQFSVERPDGSNFTLKIRSTKLEDSAMYFCASSVRGSEQFFGPGTRLTVL.

The genes are TRBV19 and TRBJ1-1; no definite D call. This CDR3 is 14 amino acids long. Germline CDR1 is LNHDA and CDR2 is SQIVND (reference sequence). Trimming took off 4 bases at V and 0 bases at J, with 9 bases between the two ends. The CDR3 DNA sequence: TGTGCCAGTAGTAACCCTTACATGAACACTGAAGCTTTCTTT. Translated, it gives CASSNPYMNTEAFF. Supplemented by reference TRBV19 and TRBJ1-1, the full variable domain reads DGGITQSPKYLFRKEGQNVTLSCEQNLNHDAMYWYRQDPGQGLRLIYYSQIVNDFQKGDIAEGYSVSREKKESFPLTVTSAQKNPTAFYLCASSNPYMNTEAFFGQGTRLTVV.

V usage is TRBV9 and J usage is TRBJ2-1; unclear D gene. Per germline, CDR1 SGDLS and CDR2 YYNGEE. With 3 bases removed from V and 7 bases from J, the gap between germline ends came to 11 bases. This CDR3 comprises 13 residues. The CDR3 here is CASSARLGNEQFF. CDR3 sequence (DNA): TGTGCCAGCAGCGCTCGACTGGGAAATGAGCAGTTCTTC.

The J gene is TRBJ2-3, the V gene TRBV4-2, with TRBD2 matching over 10 bases. The J segment lost 3 bases and the V segment lost 3 bases, leaving 6 bases of the junction unmatched. The CDR3 sequence is 16 residues long. CDR1 is LGHNA, CDR2 YNFKEQ, per germline. CDR3 nucleotide sequence: TGTGCCAGCAGCCACGGAACTAGCGGGAATACAGATACGCAGTATTTT. Residues: CASSHGTSGNTDTQYF.

This clone was counted a single time. This sequence joins TRBV6-6 and TRBJ1-5; D might be TRBD1 (5 bases). The V gene's germline CDR1 is MNHNY and CDR2 SVGAGI (reference sequence). Trimming stripped 4 bases from V and 4 bases from J, with 11 bases between. This CDR3 region has 14 residues. As DNA, the CDR3 is TGTGCCAGCAGTTGGACACGGGGGAATCAGCCCCAGCATTTT. The encoded protein is CASSWTRGNQPQHF.

The chain links TRBV10-3 to TRBJ1-5; no firm D call. Per germline, CDR1 ENHRY and CDR2 SYGVKD. This CDR3 contains 13 residues. Deletions cut 3 bases from V and 6 bases from J, with 9 bases between. The CDR3 DNA sequence: TGTGCCATCAGTGATCTGGAGATTCAGCCCCAGCATTTT. Translating it yields CAISDLEIQPQHF.

The chain has TRBV7-9 and TRBJ1-4; TRBD1 aligns across 10 bases. Germline V CDR1 and CDR2: SEHNR, FQNEAQ (reference sequence). V lost 0 bases to trimming and J lost 11 bases; unmatched junction nucleotides: 9. The CDR3 totals 16 residues. DNA for the CDR3: TGTGCCAGCAGCTTAGCGCTGAGGGACAGGGGTTCGAAACTGTTTTTT. Protein product: CASSLALRDRGSKLFF.

The chain employs TRBV7-2 and TRBJ2-7, with no clear D. This CDR3 contains 13 residues. Germline V gene lookup returns CDR1 SGHTA and CDR2 FQGNSA. V was clipped by 1 base and J by 3 bases, with 7 bases between them. The CDR3 protein is CASSLDSVYEQYF. In DNA form, the CDR3 reads TGTGCCAGCAGCTTAGACAGCGTCTACGAGCAGTACTTC.

This chain links TRBV5-5 with TRBJ2-5; TRBD1 is a possible D gene (6 bases). Germline CDR1 reads SGHKS; CDR2 reads YYEKEE (reference sequence). Trimming stripped 5 bases from V and 4 bases from J, with 12 bases between. The CDR3 is made up of 13 amino acids. CDR3: CASSNRDTETQYF. CDR3 nucleotide sequence: TGTGCCAGCAGTAACCGGGACACAGAGACCCAGTACTTC.

V and J are TRBV9 and TRBJ2-2; TRBD1 is a possible D gene (5 bases). The CDR3 runs to 18 residues. The germline V gene encodes CDR1 SGDLS and CDR2 YYNGEE. The V gene lost 4 bases and the J gene lost 4 bases, with 23 bases spanning the gap. CDR3 sequence: CASSPIGAPSLLTGELFF. For the CDR3, the DNA is TGTGCCAGCAGCCCTATAGGGGCCCCCTCTCTTCTCACCGGGGAGCTGTTTTTT.

The chain has TRBV19 and TRBJ1-2; no clear D. Germline assignment: CDR1 LNHDA and CDR2 SQIVND (reference sequence). This CDR3 is 12 amino acids long. V was pared by 4 bases and J by 4 bases, with 7 bases between. The CDR3 DNA follows: TGTGCCAGTAGTAATGAGATCTATGGCTACACCTTC. As protein: CASSNEIYGYTF.

The V call is TRBV18, the J call TRBJ1-1; TRBD1 is a possible D gene (5 bases). CDR1 is KGHSH and CDR2 is LQKENI in the germline V gene. Trimming cost V 5 bases and J 0 bases, with 13 bases left between them. The CDR3 totals 15 residues. DNA of the CDR3: TGTGCCAGCTCAAGACAGAACGAACTGAACACTGAAGCTTTCTTT. This gives the protein CASSRQNELNTEAFF.

V gene TRBV5-1 combines with J gene TRBJ1-5; D may be TRBD1 (6 bases). This CDR3 spans 14 amino acids. CDR1 is SGHRS, CDR2 YFSETQ, per germline. V shed 4 bases and J shed 7 bases, with 15 bases lying between them. The CDR3 coding sequence is TGCGCCAGCAGCCCCACGGACGGGGGCCAGCCCCAGCATTTT. Its translation is CASSPTDGGQPQHF.

The chain couples TRBV2 to TRBJ1-5, with TRBD1 as a possible D gene (6 bases). The V gene lost 7 bases and the J gene lost 1 base, with 14 bases spanning the gap. Germline lookup yields CDR1 SNHLY and CDR2 FYNNEI. This CDR3 is built from 15 residues. The CDR3 protein is CASTLQGTSNQPQHF. CDR3 bases: TGTGCCAGCACTTTACAGGGCACAAGCAATCAGCCCCAGCATTTT.

Here the CDR3 reads CASSDLGDNEQFF. CDR3 coding DNA: TGTGCCAGCAGTGACCTAGGTGACAATGAGCAGTTCTTC. The chain recombines TRBV2 with TRBJ2-1; D is ambiguous. The CDR3 contains 13 residues. Deletions cut 3 bases from V and 5 bases from J, with 8 bases between. CDR1 and CDR2 from the germline V gene are SNHLY and FYNNEI. Based on the CDR3 plus reference TRBV2 and TRBJ2-1, the full variable domain is EPEVTQTPSHQVTQMGQEVILRCVPISNHLYFYWYRQILGQKVEFLVSFYNNEISEKSEIFDDQFSVERPDGSNFTLKIRSTKLEDSAMYFCASSDLGDNEQFFGPGTRLTVL.

The chain joins TRBV19 to TRBJ1-2; the D is unclear. Germline CDR1 is LNHDA and CDR2 is SQIVND (reference sequence). The ends were cut back, 6 bases at V and 5 bases at J, with 13 bases in the middle. The CDR3 runs 13 residues. Here the CDR3 DNA reads TGTGCCAGTAGCCGCAGTGAAATGTATGGCTACACCTTC. Amino acid sequence: CASSRSEMYGYTF.

The chain combines TRBV5-5 with TRBJ1-5, with D possibly being TRBD1 (5 bases). This CDR3 region has 14 residues. Germline V gene lookup returns CDR1 SGHKS and CDR2 YYEKEE (reference sequence). The V end lost 4 bases, the J end lost 2 bases, and 10 bases lay between the germline ends. CDR3 in amino acids: CASSPQVGNQPQHF. CDR3 DNA: TGTGCCAGCAGCCCACAGGTGGGCAATCAGCCCCAGCATTTT.